Presented here are 27 T cell receptor beta chains from one specimen sequenced in a study of T cell responses to AZD1222 COVID-19 vaccine. Only in-frame clones appear in the TCRdb table, and some are missing; sequencing was by immunoSEQ multiplex PCR. The table lists approximately 170,000 clones, 87% of them singletons, with approximately 0.97% in the top ten. The sequencing used peripheral blood, collected 28 days after the second AZD1222 dose. All receptors derive from an adult who received the AZD1222 COVID-19 vaccine.

V gene TRBV29-1 combines with J gene TRBJ2-5, with D possibly matching TRBD1 (5 bases). Trimming stripped 4 bases from V and 4 bases from J, with 16 bases between. CDR1 and CDR2 (germline): SQVTM, ANQGSEA. The CDR3 covers 14 residues. DNA of the CDR3: TGCAGCGTTGGCATCAGGGCATTGCGAGAGACCCAGTACTTC. Amino acid sequence: CSVGIRALRETQYF.

The chain links TRBV5-1 to TRBJ1-2, with a possible D match to TRBD1 (6 bases). Trimming took off 6 bases at V and 4 bases at J, with 10 bases between the two ends. Germline V lookup: CDR1 SGHRS, CDR2 YFSETQ. The CDR3 runs 12 residues. CDR3 amino acids: CASTEDSYGYTF. In nucleotides, the CDR3 is TGCGCCAGCACCGAGGACAGCTATGGCTACACCTTC.

The rearrangement uses TRBV7-6 and TRBJ1-3; D gene unclear. The CDR3 covers 13 residues. CDR1 is SGHVS and CDR2 is FNYEAQ in the germline V gene. Trimming cost V 0 bases and J 2 bases, with 2 bases left between them. The CDR3 protein is CASSLAAGNTIYF. The CDR3 coding sequence is TGTGCCAGCAGCTTAGCTGCTGGAAACACCATATATTTT.

The chain carries TRBV2 and TRBJ1-2; 9 nucleotides agree with TRBD1. CDR1 and CDR2 (germline): SNHLY, FYNNEI. The CDR3 is 13 amino acids. The ends lost 7 bases at V and 8 bases at J; junction bases unmatched: 8. CDR3 amino acids: CASTVTGGTGYTF. The CDR3 DNA follows: TGTGCCAGCACCGTGACAGGGGGGACGGGCTACACCTTC. Supplemented by reference TRBV2 and TRBJ1-2, the full variable domain reads EPEVTQTPSHQVTQMGQEVILRCVPISNHLYFYWYRQILGQKVEFLVSFYNNEISEKSEIFDDQFSVERPDGSNFTLKIRSTKLEDSAMYFCASTVTGGTGYTFGSGTRLTVV.

This clone was seen more than once but under ten times. V and J are TRBV7-2 and TRBJ1-1, with D possibly TRBD1 on 6 matching bases. Germline-derived CDR1 and CDR2 are SGHTA and FQGNSA. V was shortened by 2 bases and J by 4 bases, with 11 bases between the two germline ends. The CDR3 consists of 14 residues. CDR3: CASSLTGYGTEAFF. DNA of the CDR3: TGTGCCAGCAGCTTAACAGGGTATGGCACTGAAGCTTTCTTT.

The V gene is TRBV5-4, the J gene TRBJ2-7; 9 bases are a match to TRBD1. J gave up 7 bases and V 0 bases, and 5 bases lay outside the gene matches. The CDR3 runs 14 residues. The germline CDR1 and CDR2 sequences are SGHNT and YYREEE (reference sequence). In DNA form, the CDR3 reads TGTGCCAGCAGCTTGGCCGGGACAGGGTGGGAGCAGTACTTC. It codes for CASSLAGTGWEQYF.

This sequence joins TRBV27 and TRBJ2-1, with 10 bases fitting TRBD2. The V and J ends lost 5 bases and 2 bases, in that order; junction bases with no gene match: 6. This CDR3 spans 16 amino acids. Germline V lookup: CDR1 MNHEY, CDR2 SMNVEV (reference sequence). The CDR3 sequence: CASSVLAGAPYNEQFF. As DNA, the CDR3 is TGTGCCAGCAGTGTCCTAGCGGGGGCTCCCTACAATGAGCAGTTCTTC.

The chain links TRBV15 to TRBJ1-1; 9 bases agree with TRBD1. CDR3 length: 16 residues. Germline values: CDR1 LNHNV, CDR2 YYDKDF (reference sequence). Unmatched junction bases numbered 14, after V lost 6 bases and J lost 6 bases. Here the CDR3 reads CATRGVGQGRSAEAFF. The CDR3 nucleotides read TGTGCCACCAGAGGGGTGGGACAGGGTAGGTCGGCTGAAGCTTTCTTT. Looking up the rest from reference TRBV15 and TRBJ1-1 gives the full variable domain: DAMVIQNPRYQVTQFGKPVTLSCSQTLNHNVMYWYQQKSSQAPKLLFHYYDKDFNNEADTPDNFQSRRPNTSFCFLDIRSPGLGDTAMYLCATRGVGQGRSAEAFFGQGTRLTVV.

The chain is built from TRBV10-3 and TRBJ1-5; D might be TRBD1 (5 bases). This CDR3 comprises 15 residues. CDR1 is ENHRY, CDR2 SYGVKD, per germline. Trimming removed 3 bases at V and 2 bases at J, with 11 bases between. The CDR3 bases are TGTGCCATCAGTGAAAGGGACGGGGGCAATCAGCCCCAGCATTTT. It encodes CAISERDGGNQPQHF.

The rearrangement links TRBV10-3 to TRBJ1-3, with D possibly being TRBD1 (6 bases). V shed 2 bases and J shed 4 bases, with 12 bases lying between them. The CDR3 consists of 15 residues. Germline V gives CDR1 ENHRY, CDR2 SYGVKD. As DNA, the CDR3 is TGTGCCATCAGTGAGAGGGGGGCGGACGGAAACACCATATATTTT. Its translation: CAISERGADGNTIYF.

This chain joins TRBV15 and TRBJ2-5; D is possibly TRBD1 (6 bases). The CDR3 is 14 residues long. V lost 2 bases to trimming and J lost 5 bases, with 12 bases between them. CDR1 is LNHNV and CDR2 is YYDKDF in the germline V gene (reference sequence). Here the CDR3 DNA reads TGTGCCACCAGCAGACCTTCGACAGGCGAGACCCAGTACTTC. Amino acid sequence: CATSRPSTGETQYF.

The chain combines TRBV6-2 or TRBV6-3 with TRBJ2-4; weak D call: TRBD1 (6 bases). Germline loops: CDR1 MNHEY, CDR2 SVGEGT. Trimming pared 4 bases from V and 0 bases from J, leaving 16 bases between. CDR3 length: 17 amino acids. CDR3 protein: CASSSGRDTTAKNIQYF. The CDR3 region has the DNA TGTGCCAGCAGTTCGGGCCGGGACACCACAGCCAAAAACATTCAGTACTTC.

J is TRBJ2-1 and V is TRBV6-2 or TRBV6-3; possibly TRBD1 or TRBD2 for D (5 bases each). The ends were cut back, 5 bases at V and 9 bases at J, with 17 bases in the middle. Germline V lookup: CDR1 MNHEY, CDR2 SVGEGT. The CDR3 loop spans 14 amino acids. The CDR3 nucleotides are TGTGCCAGCAGTAATTCCGGGGAGAGGGGTGAGCAGTTCTTC. Translating gives CASSNSGERGEQFF.

This chain links TRBV4-2 with TRBJ1-2; weak D call: TRBD1 (5 bases). Germline V gene sequence: CDR1 LGHNA, CDR2 YNFKEQ. V gave up 5 bases and J gave up 7 bases, with 20 bases separating them. This CDR3 has 15 amino acids. The CDR3 spells CASSKGGGRDFGYTF. Written as DNA, the CDR3 is TGTGCCAGCAGCAAAGGAGGCGGCCGGGACTTTGGCTACACCTTC.

This clone was counted a few times. The V and J genes are TRBV6-1 and TRBJ2-1; the D is unclear. This CDR3 has 13 amino acids. Germline V CDR1 and CDR2: MNHNS, SASEGT. With 3 bases removed from V and 8 bases from J, the gap between germline ends came to 11 bases. The CDR3 here is CASSDGAQDEQFF. For the CDR3, the DNA is TGTGCCAGCAGTGACGGCGCTCAGGATGAGCAGTTCTTC.

The sample holds one count of this clone. The chain joins TRBV4-1 to TRBJ1-2; D remains ambiguous. The V gene lost 6 bases and the J gene lost 2 bases, with 16 bases spanning the gap. CDR3 length: 15 amino acids. Germline CDR1 and CDR2: MGHRA and YSYEKL. The CDR3 DNA follows: TGCGCCAGCAGGCAACAAGAAACAACCAACTATGGCTACACCTTC. Translation: CASRQQETTNYGYTF.

V is TRBV12-5 and J is TRBJ1-1; D perhaps matches TRBD1 (5 bases). In germline, CDR1 is LGHNT, CDR2 FRNRAP. Deletions cut 7 bases from V and 0 bases from J, with 12 bases between. The CDR3 extends over 14 amino acids. CDR3 protein: CASAGGGLNTEAFF. CDR3 in DNA: TGTGCTAGTGCTGGTGGGGGGTTGAACACTGAAGCTTTCTTT.

The chain uses TRBV6-5 and TRBJ2-7; D not resolved. V lost 7 bases, J lost 3 bases, and 10 bases lay in between. The CDR3 has 12 residues. Per germline, CDR1 MNHEY and CDR2 SVGAGI. This CDR3 is CASMTPVYEQYF. CDR3 bases: TGTGCCAGCATGACGCCCGTCTACGAGCAGTACTTC.

The chain employs TRBV29-1 and TRBJ1-2, with 8 bases aligning to TRBD1. V dropped 6 bases and J dropped 7; count of bases not matched to a gene: 22. The CDR3 contains 17 residues. Per germline, CDR1 SQVTM and CDR2 ANQGSEA. CDR3 bases: TGCAGCGTCCCCTCCGGGACAGGATATACTTCGGGTGGTGGCTACACCTTC. The encoded protein is CSVPSGTGYTSGGGYTF.

V and J are TRBV4-3 and TRBJ2-1, with 9 bases aligning to TRBD2. The germline V gene has CDR1 LGHNA and CDR2 YSLEER. Trimming removed 0 bases from V and 5 bases from J; junction bases left unmatched: 5. The CDR3 has 16 amino acids. DNA of the CDR3: TGCGCCAGCAGCCAAGAGCCAGCGGGGGGTAACAATGAGCAGTTCTTC. It is translated as CASSQEPAGGNNEQFF.

The rearrangement joins TRBV6-1 to TRBJ1-2; 7 bases align to TRBD1. This CDR3 has 14 amino acids. V shed 8 bases and J 8 bases; nucleotides not matched to a gene: 14. Germline-derived CDR1 and CDR2 are MNHNS and SASEGT. The CDR3 nucleotides read TGTGCCAGCGGGGACAGAGACAGGGCTGGCGGCTACACCTTC. Translating gives CASGDRDRAGGYTF.

This chain connects TRBV7-2 to TRBJ2-7, with D unclear. The germline CDR1 and CDR2 sequences are SGHTA and FQGNSA. V lost 4 bases to trimming and J lost 0 bases, with 7 bases between them. The CDR3 spans 13 residues. CDR3 region: CASSSWVSYEQYF. The CDR3 DNA reads as TGTGCCAGCAGCTCATGGGTCTCCTACGAGCAGTACTTC.

This chain joins TRBV5-1 and TRBJ2-1; unclear D gene. V was cut by 4 bases and J by 9 bases, with 11 bases left in between. The CDR3 consists of 12 residues. Germline assignment: CDR1 SGHRS and CDR2 YFSETQ. The DNA for the CDR3 is TGCGCCAGCAGCCCGGAAAGGCGTGAGCAGTTCTTC. Amino acids: CASSPERREQFF.

The V gene is TRBV10-3, the J gene TRBJ1-1; D is unclear. The CDR3 contains 14 residues. CDR1 and CDR2 (germline): ENHRY, SYGVKD. Trimming pared 0 bases from V and 4 bases from J, leaving 9 bases between. The CDR3 nucleotides are TGTGCCATCAGTGAGTCGAACGGCAGCACTGAAGCTTTCTTT. Protein: CAISESNGSTEAFF.

The genes are TRBV4-2 and TRBJ1-4; 7 positions match TRBD1. There are 16 residues in the CDR3. Looked up from germline, CDR1 is LGHNA and CDR2 is YNFKEQ. The J segment lost 4 bases and the V segment lost 2 bases, leaving 7 bases of the junction unmatched. The CDR3 DNA sequence: TGTGCCAGCAGCCAATATGCGGACAGGCTTAATGAAAAACTGTTTTTT. Its protein is CASSQYADRLNEKLFF.

The rearrangement joins TRBV30 to TRBJ1-6, with 9 bases matching TRBD1. J lost 3 bases, V lost 3 bases, and 15 bases had no gene match. Germline V gives CDR1 GTSNPN, CDR2 SVGIG (reference sequence). There are 19 residues in the CDR3. The CDR3 DNA reads as TGTGCCTGGAGCGAACCTAAGGGACAGGGCTTTTTCTATAATTCACCCCTCCACTTT. Translated: CAWSEPKGQGFFYNSPLHF.

The CDR3 is CASSPDRISSGNTIYF. The CDR3 DNA follows: TGTGCCAGCAGCCCTGACAGGATAAGCTCTGGAAACACCATATATTTT. The rearrangement joins TRBV7-8 to TRBJ1-3; a possible D gene is TRBD1 (6 bases). Trimming took off 5 bases at V and 0 bases at J, with 14 bases between the two ends. The CDR3 loop spans 16 amino acids. In germline, CDR1 is SGHVS, CDR2 FQNEAQ.